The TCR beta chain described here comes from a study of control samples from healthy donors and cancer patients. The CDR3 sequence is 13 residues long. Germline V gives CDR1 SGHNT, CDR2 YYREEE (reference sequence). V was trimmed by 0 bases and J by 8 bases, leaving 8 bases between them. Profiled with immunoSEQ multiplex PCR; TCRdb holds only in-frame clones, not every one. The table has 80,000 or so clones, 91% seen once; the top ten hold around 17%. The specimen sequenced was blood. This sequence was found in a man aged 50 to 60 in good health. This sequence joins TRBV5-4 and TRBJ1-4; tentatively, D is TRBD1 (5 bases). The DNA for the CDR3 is TGTGCCAGCAGCTTGGTCGGGGGAGAAAAACTGTTTTTT. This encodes CASSLVGGEKLFF.